Listed here are 11 T cell receptor beta chains from one sample, sequenced in a study of regulatory T cells in long-lasting Graves disease. Time point given: persistent/refractory GD, antithyroid drugs over 5 years with positive TRAb. PBMC-extracted RNA yielded the TCR library. For TCR beta, libraries came from iRepertoire HTBI primers and Arm-PCR of CDR3 regions. TCRdb reprocessed the multiplex PCR reads via MiXCR and lists one record per CDR3 protein. The sample holds more than 650,000 distinct CDR3 sequences, about 32% seen once. The sequenced sample was peripheral blood mononuclear cells (PBMCs), obtained when the disease was refractory, from a patient treated with antithyroid drugs. The receptor set was obtained from a female donor with Graves disease.

This clonotype was observed a few times. V usage is TRBV10-2 and J usage is TRBJ1-4; D is unresolved. The CDR3 is 17 amino acids. Germline CDR1 reads WSHSY; CDR2 reads SAAADI. The V and J ends lost 3 bases and 8 bases respectively, with 22 bases between them. The DNA for the CDR3 is TGCGCCAGCAGTGACCCCCCCGAGGGAGGGTTAGGAGAAAAACTGTTTTTT. It specifies CASSDPPEGGLGEKLFF.

The chain uses TRBV7-8 and TRBJ1-4; D is possibly TRBD1 (5 bases). V gave up 3 bases and J gave up 0 bases, with 11 bases separating them. This CDR3 region has 16 residues. In germline, CDR1 is SGHVS, CDR2 FQNEAQ. This CDR3 reads CASSFSQGATNEKLFF. CDR3 DNA sequence: TGTGCCAGCAGCTTTTCCCAAGGGGCAACTAATGAAAAACTGTTTTTT.

This clonotype was counted between two and nine times. The chain employs TRBV5-1 and TRBJ2-5; either TRBD1 or TRBD2 may fit D (7 bases each). The germline gives CDR1 SGHRS, CDR2 YFSETQ. V lost 6 bases, J lost 5 bases, and 17 bases lay in between. CDR3 length: 14 amino acids. DNA for the CDR3: TGCGCCAGCAAGCAGGGGGAGGGCCTGGAGACCCAGTACTTC. Encoded protein: CASKQGEGLETQYF.

The genes are TRBV10-3 and TRBJ2-5; either TRBD1 or TRBD2 may fit D (5 bases each). This CDR3 comprises 15 residues. CDR1 and CDR2 from the germline V gene are ENHRY and SYGVKD. Deletions cut 8 bases from V and 2 bases from J, with 18 bases between. The CDR3 loop reads CAIGAGRQVQETQYF. DNA of the CDR3: TGTGCCATCGGGGCGGGTCGCCAGGTTCAAGAGACCCAGTACTTC.

The rearrangement links TRBV14 to TRBJ2-5; perhaps TRBD2 as D (6 bases). The CDR3 is 14 residues long. Germline CDR1 reads SGHDN; CDR2 reads FVKESK. Trimming removed 5 bases at V and 5 bases at J, with 15 bases between. CDR3 nucleotides: TGTGCCAGCAGCGGGGACTTCCCGGGGGAGACCCAGTACTTC. It yields the protein CASSGDFPGETQYF.

This clonotype showed up many times. V is TRBV30 and J is TRBJ1-5; D gene uncertain. The CDR3 is made up of 13 amino acids. CDR1 and CDR2 from the germline V gene are GTSNPN and SVGIG (reference sequence). V was cut by 0 bases and J by 4 bases, with 7 bases left in between. In DNA form, the CDR3 reads TGTGCCTGGAGTGTGGACGTTAATCAGCCCCAGCATTTT. Protein sequence: CAWSVDVNQPQHF. Filled out from reference TRBV30 and TRBJ1-5, the complete variable domain reads SQTIHQWPATLVQPVGSPLSLECTVEGTSNPNLYWYRQAAGRGLQLLFYSVGIGQISSEVPQNLSASRPQDRQFILSSKKLLLSDSGFYLCAWSVDVNQPQHFGDGTRLSIL.

There are a few counts of this clonotype. The chain's CDR3 is CSAATSGRAEQYF. CDR3 nucleotides: TGCAGTGCTGCGACTAGCGGGAGGGCCGAGCAGTACTTC. The chain links TRBV20-1 to TRBJ2-7; 14 bases line up with TRBD2. Germline V gene lookup returns CDR1 DFQATT and CDR2 SNEGSKA (reference sequence). The CDR3 runs 13 residues. Trimming took 5 bases from V and 6 from J; bases not matched to a gene: 3.

The chain recombines TRBV5-1 with TRBJ2-7, with 14 bases matching TRBD2. Germline CDR1 SGHRS, CDR2 YFSETQ. V lost 4 bases, J lost 6 bases, and 9 bases stayed unmatched. CDR3 length: 16 residues. The CDR3 bases are TGCGCCAGCAGCCGTGAAGAGACTAGCGGGAGGGCCGAGCAGTACTTC. It codes for CASSREETSGRAEQYF.

This clonotype was detected many times. The V and J genes are TRBV6-1 and TRBJ2-2; possible D gene TRBD2, 5 bases. The CDR3 loop spans 16 amino acids. Trimming pared 7 bases from V and 1 base from J, leaving 16 bases between. CDR1 and CDR2 from the germline V gene are MNHNS and SASEGT. The CDR3 nucleotides are TGTGCCAGCACCGGAAGGACTGGGAGGAACACCGGGGAGCTGTTTTTT. Translation gives CASTGRTGRNTGELFF.

V gene TRBV3-1 combines with J gene TRBJ1-1, with a tentative D call TRBD1 (5 bases). In germline, CDR1 is LGHDT, CDR2 YNNKEL (reference sequence). This CDR3 comprises 15 residues. V lost 4 bases and J 3 bases, leaving 15 bases between the germline ends. The DNA for the CDR3 is TGTGCCAGCAGCCCCACGGCGGGGGTGGACACTGAAGCTTTCTTT. Its protein is CASSPTAGVDTEAFF. The full variable domain, in which reference TRBV3-1 and TRBJ1-1 provide the parts outside the CDR3, is DTAVSQTPKYLVTQMGNDKSIKCEQNLGHDTMYWYKQDSKKFLKIMFSYNNKELIINETVPNRFSPKSPDKAHLNLHINSLELGDSAVYFCASSPTAGVDTEAFFGQGTRLTVV.

CDR3 loop: CASSLLQGGAGNYGYTF. The DNA for the CDR3 is TGTGCCAGCAGCTTACTTCAGGGGGGCGCGGGGAACTATGGCTACACCTTC. The chain has TRBV7-8 and TRBJ1-2; 7 bases fit TRBD1. The CDR3 is 17 amino acids. Germline lookup yields CDR1 SGHVS and CDR2 FQNEAQ. The V and J ends lost 2 bases and 2 bases, in that order; junction bases with no gene match: 11.